A selection of T cell receptor beta chains follows, all from one sample in a study of CD8 T cells in Susac syndrome. Via MiXCR, TCRdb re-called the immunoSEQ multiplex PCR reads, giving one row per CDR3 protein. The data hold some 110,000 distinct CDR3 sequences, with approximately 93% observed a single time. The sequencing sample was made of CD4+ T cells from PBMCs. Every receptor here comes from a human donor with multiple sclerosis. Each CDR3 is given with its conserved first and last residue. The D gene is left open where the match is weak. Where a row states a size, it is once, few, many or the class of an expanded clone; other rows omit it.

j_call | v_call | d_call | clone_size | cdr3_aa | cdr3_nt
TRBJ2-6 | TRBV6-1 | NA | NA | CASRRGRTGTGSGANVLTF | TGTGCCAGCAGGCGGGGCCGAACCGGGACGGGCTCTGGGGCCAACGTCCTGACTTTC
TRBJ1-6 | TRBV12-3/TRBV12-4 | NA | NA | CASSFGDNSPLHF | TGTGCCAGCAGTTTTGGGGATAATTCACCCCTCCACTTT
TRBJ2-7 | TRBV4-2 | NA | NA | CASAELGPGSYEQYF | TGTGCCAGCGCTGAGCTTGGACCGGGCTCCTACGAGCAGTACTTC
TRBJ1-2 | TRBV6-2/TRBV6-3 | TRBD1 | NA | CASSLYGTVGGYTF | TGTGCCAGCAGTCTATACGGGACAGTGGGCGGCTACACCTTC
TRBJ2-1 | TRBV29-1 | NA | once | CSVEKGRQHNEQFF | TGCAGCGTTGAAAAGGGGCGGCAGCACAATGAGCAGTTCTTC
TRBJ2-1 | TRBV3-1 | NA | NA | CASSQEMAREQFF | TGTGCCAGCAGCCAAGAAATGGCCCGGGAGCAGTTCTTC
TRBJ1-2 | TRBV20-1 | NA | NA | CSAREQGDYGYTF | TGCAGTGCTAGGGAACAGGGCGACTATGGCTACACCTTC
TRBJ1-6 | TRBV12-3/TRBV12-4 | NA | NA | CASSEETRGRTLHF | TGTGCCAGCTCCGAGGAGACCCGAGGGCGGACCCTCCACTTT
TRBJ2-5 | TRBV28 | TRBD2 | NA | CASSLLILAGQETQYF | TGTGCCAGCAGTTTATTAATACTAGCGGGCCAAGAGACCCAGTACTTC
TRBJ1-1 | TRBV4-1 | NA | NA | CASSLIQGMNTEAFF | TGCGCCAGCAGCCTGATACAGGGTATGAACACTGAAGCTTTCTTT
TRBJ1-2 | TRBV6-5 | NA | NA | CASGQNGYTF | TGTGCCAGCGGCCAGAATGGCTACACCTTC
TRBJ2-3 | TRBV14 | TRBD2 | few | CASSRGGSTDTQYF | TGTGCCAGCAGTCGCGGGGGTAGCACAGATACGCAGTATTTT
TRBJ1-2 | TRBV30 | TRBD1 | NA | CAWRNKGAGGYTF | TGTGCCTGGAGAAACAAGGGGGCAGGTGGCTACACCTTC
TRBJ1-1 | TRBV6-2/TRBV6-3 | NA | NA | CASRLGQLKNTEAFF | TGTGCCAGCAGGCTTGGACAGCTGAAGAACACTGAAGCTTTCTTT
TRBJ2-6 | TRBV6-1 | TRBD1 | once | CASSTSTGLSGANVLTF | TGTGCCAGCAGCACTTCGACAGGGCTCTCTGGGGCCAACGTCCTGACTTTC
TRBJ2-3 | TRBV28 | NA | few | CASRGFTDTQYF | TGTGCCAGCCGGGGGTTCACAGATACGCAGTATTTT
TRBJ2-5 | TRBV7-2 | NA | NA | CASSLVSQPGETQYF | TGTGCCAGCAGCTTAGTCTCCCAGCCAGGGGAGACCCAGTACTTC
TRBJ2-1 | TRBV29-1 | TRBD2 | once | CSVRGFGLADYNEQFF | TGCAGCGTCCGGGGGTTTGGACTAGCGGATTACAATGAGCAGTTCTTC
TRBJ1-5 | TRBV20-1 | NA | NA | CSARQERTVHGGEGQPQHF | TGCAGTGCTAGACAGGAGAGGACAGTCCATGGTGGAGAGGGTCAGCCCCAGCATTTT
TRBJ2-1 | TRBV11-2 | TRBD2 | NA | CASGIAGPLNEQFF | TGTGCCAGCGGGATAGCGGGTCCCCTCAATGAGCAGTTCTTC
TRBJ1-2 | TRBV9 | TRBD1 | once | CASSVGQGGGYTF | TGTGCCAGCAGCGTAGGCCAGGGGGGCGGCTACACCTTC
TRBJ2-1 | TRBV18 | NA | NA | CASSREFHNEQFF | TGTGCCAGCTCACGGGAGTTCCACAATGAGCAGTTCTTC
TRBJ2-3 | TRBV5-4 | NA | NA | CASSLVPTDTQYF | TGTGCCAGCAGCTTGGTTCCTACAGATACGCAGTATTTT
TRBJ2-7 | TRBV3-1 | NA | NA | CASSQAGRGSYEQYF | TGTGCCAGCAGCCAAGCGGGCAGGGGCTCCTACGAGCAGTACTTC
TRBJ2-3 | TRBV5-4 | NA | NA | CASRDGGLRGDTQYF | TGTGCCAGCAGAGACGGGGGGCTCCGCGGAGATACGCAGTATTTT
TRBJ1-5 | TRBV29-1 | TRBD1 | NA | CSVGETGGNQPQHF | TGCAGCGTTGGAGAGACAGGGGGCAATCAGCCCCAGCATTTT
TRBJ2-7 | TRBV27 | NA | NA | CASSFRSGTPRLYEQYF | TGTGCCAGCAGTTTTCGTTCGGGTACCCCGAGACTCTACGAGCAGTACTTC
TRBJ2-3 | TRBV20-1 | TRBD2 | NA | CSARSPIGGGSTDTQYF | TGCAGTGCTAGATCCCCAATCGGCGGGGGGAGCACAGATACGCAGTATTTT
TRBJ1-1 | TRBV7-9 | NA | NA | CASLDREAFF | TGTGCCAGCCTCGACAGGGAAGCTTTCTTT
TRBJ2-7 | TRBV12-3/TRBV12-4 | NA | NA | CASSSPRHEQYF | TGTGCCAGCAGTTCCCCGCGACACGAGCAGTACTTC
TRBJ1-1 | TRBV20-1 | NA | NA | CSARDGGRAEAFF | TGCAGTGCTAGAGATGGAGGGAGGGCGGAAGCTTTCTTT
TRBJ2-5 | TRBV29-1 | NA | NA | CSVGPSETQYF | TGCAGCGTTGGACCATCAGAGACCCAGTACTTC
TRBJ2-5 | TRBV7-2 | NA | NA | CASSLGLVPETQYF | TGTGCCAGCAGCTTAGGGCTAGTTCCTGAGACCCAGTACTTC
TRBJ2-3 | TRBV7-8 | NA | NA | CASSPIRSSTDTQYF | TGTGCCAGCAGCCCCATAAGGTCCAGCACAGATACGCAGTATTTT
TRBJ2-7 | TRBV11-3 | TRBD2 | NA | CASSFGSGDIYEQYF | TGTGCCAGCAGCTTTGGGAGCGGGGATATCTACGAGCAGTACTTC
TRBJ2-1 | TRBV4-1 | TRBD2 | once | CASSTSTSGGANEQFF | TGCGCCAGCAGCACTTCGACTAGCGGGGGGGCAAATGAGCAGTTCTTC
TRBJ2-7 | TRBV7-2 | NA | NA | CASSQGRIGEQYF | TGTGCCAGCAGCCAAGGACGGATAGGAGAGCAGTACTTC
TRBJ1-1 | TRBV30 | NA | NA | CASSGIINTEAFF | TGTGCCTCCTCGGGGATTATCAACACTGAAGCTTTCTTT
TRBJ2-5 | TRBV19 | NA | NA | CASSRRRGEGWETQYF | TGTGCCAGTAGTCGCCGCCGGGGTGAGGGCTGGGAGACCCAGTACTTC
TRBJ1-1 | TRBV28 | NA | NA | CASSLPTGMNTEAFF | TGTGCCAGCAGTTTACCCACAGGGATGAACACTGAAGCTTTCTTT
TRBJ2-7 | TRBV20-1 | TRBD1 | NA | CSASWGTESSYEQYF | TGCAGTGCGAGTTGGGGGACAGAGAGCTCCTACGAGCAGTACTTC
TRBJ2-7 | TRBV7-9 | TRBD1 | NA | CASSTQTGEQYF | TGTGCCAGCAGCACACAGACAGGGGAGCAGTACTTC
TRBJ1-2 | TRBV2 | NA | NA | CASSEAGRGRGYTF | TGTGCCAGCAGTGAAGCTGGGAGGGGCCGGGGCTACACCTTC
TRBJ2-2 | TRBV16 | NA | NA | CASSQSRNGELFF | TGTGCCAGCAGCCAATCGAGGAACGGGGAGCTGTTTTTT
TRBJ2-1 | TRBV28 | TRBD1 | NA | CASSLDRGVRQFF | TGTGCCAGCAGTTTAGACAGGGGGGTGAGGCAGTTCTTC
TRBJ2-5 | TRBV20-1 | NA | NA | CSAIGTVETQYF | TGCAGTGCTATAGGCACAGTGGAGACCCAGTACTTC
TRBJ2-4 | TRBV6-1 | NA | NA | CASSEARTGVVAKNIQYF | TGTGCCAGCAGTGAAGCGCGCACGGGGGTGGTAGCCAAAAACATTCAGTACTTC
TRBJ2-6 | TRBV7-2 | NA | NA | CASSLVGSSGANVLTF | TGTGCCAGCAGCTTAGTAGGCAGCTCTGGGGCCAACGTCCTGACTTTC
TRBJ1-1 | TRBV5-6 | NA | NA | CASTWQAEAFF | TGTGCCAGCACGTGGCAGGCTGAAGCTTTCTTT
TRBJ1-1 | TRBV6-5 | TRBD1 | NA | CASSYTTGGTEAFF | TGTGCCAGCAGTTACACCACAGGGGGCACTGAAGCTTTCTTT
TRBJ1-1 | TRBV5-6 | TRBD1 | NA | CASSVDRDSRRTEAFF | TGTGCCAGCAGCGTAGACCGGGACAGTCGAAGGACTGAAGCTTTCTTT